The clone carrying this TCR beta chain showed up just once. This entry is derived from a study of cytomegalovirus exposure and HLA in healthy donors. V dropped 0 bases and J dropped 0; count of bases not matched to a gene: 6. This CDR3 is 16 amino acids long. The germline gives CDR1 SGHRS, CDR2 YFSETQ. Using immunoSEQ multiplex PCR, the repertoire was profiled, and TCRdb retains in-frame clones only, with some absent. The table lists more than 95,000 clones, around 87% of them singletons. The specimen sequenced was PBMCs. The sequence came from a young woman in good health and CMV-seropositive. The chain couples TRBV5-1 to TRBJ2-7; 7 positions match TRBD2. The chain's CDR3 is CASSLAHGGSSYEQYF. Written as DNA, the CDR3 is TGCGCCAGCAGCTTGGCTCACGGCGGGAGCTCCTACGAGCAGTACTTC.